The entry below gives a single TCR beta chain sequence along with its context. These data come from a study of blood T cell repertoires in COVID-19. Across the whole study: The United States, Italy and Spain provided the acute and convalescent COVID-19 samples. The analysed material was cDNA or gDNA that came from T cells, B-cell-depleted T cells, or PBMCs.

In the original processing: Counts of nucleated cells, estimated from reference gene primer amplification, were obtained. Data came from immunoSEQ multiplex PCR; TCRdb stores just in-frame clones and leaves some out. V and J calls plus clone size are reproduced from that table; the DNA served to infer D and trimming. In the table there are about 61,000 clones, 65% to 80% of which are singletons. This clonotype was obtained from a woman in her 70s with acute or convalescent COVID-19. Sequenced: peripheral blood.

Written as DNA, the CDR3 is TGTGCCAGCAGCCGGGCTCAGGGTGAGACTGAAGCTTTCTTT. Encoded protein: CASSRAQGETEAFF. This chain uses TRBV5-5 with TRBJ1-1, with TRBD1 as a possible D gene (5 bases). Germline values: CDR1 SGHKS, CDR2 YYEKEE (reference sequence). Trimming removed 4 bases at V and 5 bases at J, with 15 bases between. There are 14 residues in the CDR3. Combining the CDR3 with reference TRBV5-5 and TRBJ1-1 gives the whole variable domain DAGVTQSPTHLIKTRGQQVTLRCSPISGHKSVSWYQQVLGQGPQFIFQYYEKEERGRGNFPDRFSARQFPNYSSELNVNALLLGDSALYLCASSRAQGETEAFFGQGTRLTVV.